The 4 T cell receptor beta chains listed next were all sequenced from one sample in a study of OX40 agonist ivuxolimab in advanced cancers. Method: immunoSEQ multiplex PCR; TCRdb's copy keeps in-frame clones and lacks some. Here the sample spans 30,000 to 40,000 clones, approximately 87% being singletons. The sequenced sample was CD4+ or CD8+ T cells sorted from blood, obtained in a trial of the OX40 agonist ivuxolimab. These receptors all stem from an adult with an advanced solid tumor such as melanoma, head and neck, liver or kidney cancer.

The chain combines TRBV29-1 with TRBJ2-2, with D possibly being TRBD1 (6 bases). The V end lost 6 bases, the J end lost 0 bases, and 14 bases lay between the germline ends. This CDR3 region has 15 residues. CDR1 and CDR2 (germline): SQVTM, ANQGSEA. As DNA, the CDR3 is TGCAGCGTCCGACTCACAGGGTCGAACACCGGGGAGCTGTTTTTT. Protein sequence: CSVRLTGSNTGELFF.

The chain employs TRBV19 and TRBJ2-6; a possible D gene is TRBD2 (5 bases). There are 18 residues in the CDR3. Germline V gene lookup returns CDR1 LNHDA and CDR2 SQIVND (reference sequence). With 6 bases removed from V and 1 base from J, the gap between germline ends came to 19 bases. The CDR3 DNA reads TGTGCCAGTAGAGCTCAGGAGGCTGCTCTATCTGGGGCCAACGTCCTGACTTTC. This gives the protein CASRAQEAALSGANVLTF.

In the case of this clone: The junction departs from germline at one end; a sequencing error may be responsible. This chain links TRBV5-1 with TRBJ2-1; unclear D gene. Germline-derived CDR1 and CDR2 are SGHRS and YFSETQ. The CDR3 spans 12 residues. The CDR3 here is CASRESFNEQFF. The CDR3 DNA reads TGCGCCAGCAGAGAGTCCTTCAATGAGCAGTTCTTC.

Comment on this clone: A junction boundary mismatches the germline segment, possibly from a read error. V usage is TRBV2 and J usage is TRBJ2-7; TRBD2 agrees at 16 bases. Germline loops: CDR1 SNHLY, CDR2 FYNNEI. The CDR3 is made up of 14 amino acids. This CDR3 is CASIFPGLAGGPVF. The CDR3 nucleotides read TGTGCCAGCATTTTCCCGGGACTAGCGGGAGGGCCGGTGTTC.